This note documents a single T cell receptor beta chain sequence. Its target is unknown. Trimming cost V 4 bases and J 3 bases, with 7 bases left between them. Germline assignment: CDR1 MNHNS and CDR2 SASEGT. CDR3 length: 12 residues. Samples were taken several times over chemoradiotherapy. The data are from a study of chemoradiotherapy in HPV16-positive cancers. Study findings and constraints: In HPV16-positive patients, HPV-responsive T-cell expansion tracked better recurrence-free survival. The functional HPV-specific definition rests on just two HPV16-positive patients.

Libraries were prepared by immunoSEQ multiplex PCR; TCRdb keeps only in-frame clonotypes and omits some of them. Of more than 2,000 clones listed, 70% to 90% are singletons. Here the sequenced sample was tumor tissue, taken from a patient who underwent chemoradiotherapy. The TCR originated in a human donor with HPV-associated anogenital cancer. The chain couples TRBV6-1 to TRBJ2-7; D uncertain. Written as DNA, the CDR3 is TGTGCCAGCAGTGTGGACGGCTACGAGCAGTACTTC. This translates into CASSVDGYEQYF.